The 15 T cell receptor beta chains below were found in one sample sequenced in a study of blood T cells in healthy people across ages. The authors ran a second PCR of roughly 6 to 12 cycles using a sample-barcoded 5' primer and a J-beta primer mix. TCRdb fed the 5' RACE reads into MiXCR, producing one record per CDR3 protein. The sample has 1.5 million to 2 million distinct CDR3 sequences; just under 50% are singletons. Sequencing used blood. These receptors were taken from a woman aged 40 to 50 in good health.

Note on this clonotype: Compared with germline, one end of the junction differs, possibly owing to a read error. The gene calls are TRBV6-6 and TRBJ2-5; D unclear. CDR3 length: 15 amino acids. From germline, CDR1 is MNHNY and CDR2 SVGAGI (reference sequence). The CDR3 coding sequence is TGTACCAGCAGTTACGGTACCCCAACCCAAGAGACCCAGTACTTC. It translates to CTSSYGTPTQETQYF.

This clonotype appeared many times. V and J are TRBV7-2 and TRBJ2-1; TRBD2 matches at 13 bases. The germline CDR1 and CDR2 sequences are SGHTA and FQGNSA. The CDR3 has 16 amino acids. J lost 5 bases, V lost 5 bases, and 6 bases had no gene match. The CDR3 DNA sequence: TGTGCCAGCAGCGGGCGGGGGACTAGCGGGAACAATGAGCAGTTCTTC. Protein sequence: CASSGRGTSGNNEQFF.

The chain links TRBV5-1 to TRBJ2-5; 11 nucleotides match TRBD1. The V and J ends lost 1 base and 11 bases, in that order; junction bases with no gene match: 10. Per the germline V gene, CDR1 is SGHRS and CDR2 is YFSETQ. The CDR3 consists of 15 residues. The DNA of the CDR3 is TGCGCCAGCAGCTTGAAGGGGACAGGGGGGCGGGAGCAGTACTTC. Translating it yields CASSLKGTGGREQYF.

There are a few counts of this clonotype. The chain couples TRBV27 to TRBJ2-5, with 11 bases lining up with TRBD1. The end of the DNA fits TRBJ2-7 better, so the J call may be wrong. The CDR3 length is 15 residues. Per the germline V gene, CDR1 is MNHEY and CDR2 is SMNVEV (reference sequence). The CDR3 here is CASSPTGTGGYEQYF. The DNA for the CDR3 is TGTGCCAGCAGTCCCACCGGGACAGGGGGCTACGAGCAGTACTTC.

In the case of this clonotype: Sequence at one end of the junction differs from germline and may be a read error. This chain uses TRBV4-3 with TRBJ2-3; a weak D match, TRBD2 (7 bases). Germline V gene lookup returns CDR1 LGHNA and CDR2 YSLEER. The CDR3 length is 15 residues. This chain's CDR3 is CASSQVAGATDAQYF. The CDR3 DNA reads TGCGCCAGCAGCCAAGTTGCGGGGGCCACAGATGCGCAGTATTTT.

The chain has TRBV6-5 and TRBJ1-2; no definite D call. The CDR3 runs 16 residues. CDR1 and CDR2 from the germline V gene are MNHEY and SVGAGI. Trimming left V 1 base short and J 0 bases short, with 12 bases between. CDR3 loop: CASSYFSGDTNYGYTF. Written as DNA, the CDR3 is TGTGCCAGCAGTTACTTCAGTGGAGACACTAACTATGGCTACACCTTC.

This clonotype turned up a few times. The chain joins TRBV7-2 to TRBJ2-5, with D maybe TRBD1 (6 bases). CDR1 and CDR2 from the germline V gene are SGHTA and FQGNSA. The ends were cut back, 2 bases at V and 6 bases at J, with 13 bases in the middle. The CDR3 has 14 amino acids. The CDR3 DNA follows: TGTGCCAGCAGCTTATATTGGGACACGAAGACCCAGTACTTC. As protein: CASSLYWDTKTQYF.

V usage is TRBV6-2 or TRBV6-3 and J usage is TRBJ2-7; 7 bases match TRBD1. This CDR3 comprises 15 residues. Germline V gene data show CDR1 as MNHEY and CDR2 as SVGEGT. V dropped 6 bases and J dropped 3; count of bases not matched to a gene: 11. The CDR3 region has the DNA TGTGCCAGCAGGTCGTCAGGGGGTATTGGCTACGAGCAGTACTTC. Its protein is CASRSSGGIGYEQYF.

The rearrangement links TRBV7-9 to TRBJ2-1; TRBD1 agrees at 8 bases. V lost 5 bases to trimming and J lost 5 bases; unmatched junction nucleotides: 8. Germline CDR1 SEHNR, CDR2 FQNEAQ (reference sequence). CDR3 length: 15 residues. The CDR3 DNA reads as TGTGCCAGCAGCCGGGACAGGAAGATCGACAATGAGCAGTTCTTC. Translation: CASSRDRKIDNEQFF.

In this sample, this clonotype turned up a few times. The chain carries TRBV7-2 and TRBJ2-1; 11 positions match TRBD1. CDR3 length: 16 amino acids. Germline-derived CDR1 and CDR2 are SGHTA and FQGNSA. The V gene end was trimmed by 3 bases and the J gene end by 4 bases; junction bases not matched to a gene: 5. CDR3 in DNA: TGTGCCAGCAGCTTGCAAGGGACAGGGGGATACAATGAGCAGTTCTTC. Its protein is CASSLQGTGGYNEQFF. The full variable domain, its missing parts supplied by reference TRBV7-2 and TRBJ2-1, is GAGVSQSPSNKVTEKGKDVELRCDPISGHTALYWYRQSLGQGLEFLIYFQGNSAPDKSGLPSDRFSAERTGGSVSTLTIQRTQQEDSAVYLCASSLQGTGGYNEQFFGPGTRLTVL.

The chain employs TRBV4-3 and TRBJ2-7, with D possibly being TRBD1 (6 bases). The CDR3 consists of 13 residues. V lost 4 bases to trimming and J lost 5 bases, with 12 bases between them. The germline V gene has CDR1 LGHNA and CDR2 YSLEER. The CDR3 DNA reads TGCGCCAGCAGCCCAGGGGTAAGGAACGAGCAGTACTTC. This encodes CASSPGVRNEQYF.

This clonotype was seen a handful of times. The chain carries TRBV27 and TRBJ2-7; perhaps TRBD1 as D (6 bases). The CDR3 runs to 13 residues. In germline, CDR1 is MNHEY, CDR2 SMNVEV (reference sequence). Trimming removed 5 bases at V and 0 bases at J, with 8 bases between. The CDR3 bases are TGTGCCAGCAGTGGGGACATCTCCTACGAGCAGTACTTC. Translating it yields CASSGDISYEQYF.

J is TRBJ2-1 and V is TRBV2; D is undetermined. This CDR3 spans 15 amino acids. CDR1 is SNHLY, CDR2 FYNNEI, per germline. V lost 3 bases, J lost 0 bases, and 9 bases lay in between. CDR3 loop: CASSDGVDSYNEQFF. DNA of the CDR3: TGTGCCAGCAGTGATGGGGTTGACTCCTACAATGAGCAGTTCTTC.

V and J are TRBV20-1 and TRBJ1-1; unclear D gene. The CDR3 covers 15 residues. Between the trimmed V and J ends, which lost 0 bases and 3 bases, there was a span of 14 bases. The germline gives CDR1 DFQATT, CDR2 SNEGSKA (reference sequence). CDR3 sequence: CSARDHSGTDTEAFF. CDR3 bases: TGCAGTGCTAGAGATCACAGTGGTACGGACACTGAAGCTTTCTTT.

V gene TRBV2 combines with J gene TRBJ2-7; 7 bases are shared with TRBD1. CDR1 is SNHLY, CDR2 FYNNEI, per germline. The CDR3 has 13 amino acids. With 5 bases clipped from V and 7 bases from J, the junction kept 8 bases outside the gene matches. The CDR3 region has the DNA TGTGCCAGCAGTCATGACAGGGCGAGGGAGCAGTACTTC. Amino acids: CASSHDRAREQYF.